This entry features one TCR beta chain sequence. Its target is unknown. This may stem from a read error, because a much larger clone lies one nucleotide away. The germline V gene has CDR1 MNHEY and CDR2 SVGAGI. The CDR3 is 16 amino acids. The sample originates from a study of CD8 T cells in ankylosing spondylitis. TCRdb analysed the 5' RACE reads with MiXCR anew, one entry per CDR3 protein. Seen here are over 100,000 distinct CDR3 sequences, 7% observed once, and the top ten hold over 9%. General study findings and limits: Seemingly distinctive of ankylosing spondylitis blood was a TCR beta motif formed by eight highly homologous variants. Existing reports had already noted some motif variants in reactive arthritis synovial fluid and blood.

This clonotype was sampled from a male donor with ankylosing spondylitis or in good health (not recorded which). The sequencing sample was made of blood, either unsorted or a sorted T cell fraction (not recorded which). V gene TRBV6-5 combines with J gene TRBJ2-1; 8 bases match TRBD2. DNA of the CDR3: TGTGCCAGCAGTTACTCAGCGGGGGAAACCTACAATGAGCACTTCTTC. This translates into CASSYSAGETYNEHFF.